The 20 T cell receptor beta chains given below trace back to one sample, sequenced in a study of blood T cells in healthy people across ages. For the second PCR, which ran for about 6 to 12 cycles, a sample-barcoded 5' primer and a J-beta primer mix were used. TCRdb itself ran the 5' RACE reads through MiXCR, one entry per CDR3 protein. The sample lists approximately 1,700,000 distinct CDR3 sequences, around 42% occurring once. Sequenced: blood. These receptors originate from a human donor in good health.

The CDR3 region is CASSLVPHTEAFF. The CDR3 bases are TGCGCCAGCAGCTTGGTCCCACACACTGAAGCTTTCTTT. V and J are TRBV5-1 and TRBJ1-1; D is unresolved. V was clipped by 0 bases and J by 3 bases, with 6 bases between them. CDR3 size: 13 residues. Germline V gene lookup returns CDR1 SGHRS and CDR2 YFSETQ.

The chain has TRBV3-1 and TRBJ1-1, with 7 bases aligning to TRBD1. Germline V lookup: CDR1 LGHDT, CDR2 YNNKEL (reference sequence). J was trimmed by 4 bases and V by 4 bases; bases with no gene match: 6. There are 14 residues in the CDR3. Written as DNA, the CDR3 is TGTGCCAGCAGCCTCCAGACAGGGAGCACTGAAGCTTTCTTT. Translated, it gives CASSLQTGSTEAFF.

This clonotype has a handful of counts. V usage is TRBV6-1 and J usage is TRBJ1-5; 8 nucleotides align to TRBD1. V lost 7 bases and J lost 9; bases outside the gene matches: 8. The CDR3 spans 13 residues. Looked up from germline, CDR1 is MNHNS and CDR2 is SASEGT. CDR3: CASNSDRVRPQHF. Here the CDR3 DNA reads TGTGCCAGCAATTCGGACAGGGTACGGCCCCAGCATTTT.

In its sample, this clonotype was seen a few times. The chain employs TRBV28 and TRBJ1-5, with 7 bases that match TRBD1. This CDR3 has 15 residues. Germline values: CDR1 MDHEN, CDR2 SYDVKM. V trimming: 5 bases; J trimming: 2 bases; junction bases outside the gene matches: 6. CDR3: CASSQNRGGNQPQHF. As DNA, the CDR3 is TGTGCCAGCAGTCAAAACAGGGGTGGCAATCAGCCCCAGCATTTT.

This clonotype was observed a few times. The chain employs TRBV4-2 and TRBJ1-5; D is undetermined. CDR1 and CDR2 from the germline V gene are LGHNA and YNFKEQ. This CDR3 has 15 residues. The ends were cut back, 3 bases at V and 0 bases at J, with 9 bases in the middle. The CDR3 bases are TGTGCCAGCAGCCAGGCAGTGGATAGCAATCAGCCCCAGCATTTT. This encodes CASSQAVDSNQPQHF.

The chain has TRBV4-3 and TRBJ2-7; TRBD2 matches at 9 bases. Germline-derived CDR1 and CDR2 are LGHNA and YSLEER. The CDR3 consists of 15 residues. J was trimmed by 4 bases and V by 1 base; bases with no gene match: 5. The DNA of the CDR3 is TGCGCCAGCAGCCAAGGACTAGCGGCTTTATACGAGCAGTACTTC. This encodes CASSQGLAALYEQYF.

This clonotype was found a few times. This chain joins TRBV7-3 and TRBJ1-2; 9 bases map to TRBD1. V gave up 0 bases and J gave up 0 bases; unmatched junction bases: 8. The CDR3 contains 18 residues. Looked up from germline, CDR1 is SGHTA and CDR2 is FQGTGA. This CDR3 is CASSLTWDRELTNYGYTF. The DNA of the CDR3 is TGTGCCAGCAGCTTAACGTGGGACAGGGAATTGACTAACTATGGCTACACCTTC.

V gene TRBV4-3 combines with J gene TRBJ1-2, with TRBD1 matching 7 bases. Per the germline V gene, CDR1 is LGHNA and CDR2 is YSLEER. The CDR3 contains 14 residues. V shed 3 bases and J 4 bases; nucleotides not matched to a gene: 5. The CDR3 DNA reads as TGCGCCAGCAGCCACGACGGGACAGTCTATGGCTACACCTTC. Amino acid sequence: CASSHDGTVYGYTF.

V gene TRBV19 combines with J gene TRBJ1-2, with unresolved D. The CDR3 loop spans 11 amino acids. Trimming took off 8 bases at V and 8 bases at J, with 12 bases between the two ends. CDR1 is LNHDA and CDR2 is SQIVND in the germline V gene (reference sequence). The CDR3 spells CASPGEGGYTF. CDR3 DNA sequence: TGTGCCAGTCCCGGGGAAGGAGGCTACACCTTC.

The V gene is TRBV6-2 or TRBV6-3, the J gene TRBJ2-2; 10 bases agree with TRBD1. The trim removed 6 bases at V and 7 bases at J, leaving 8 bases unmatched. Germline V lookup: CDR1 MNHEY, CDR2 SVGEGT. CDR3 length: 15 amino acids. CDR3: CASSRQGANGGELFF. DNA of the CDR3: TGTGCCAGCAGCCGACAGGGGGCTAATGGCGGGGAGCTGTTTTTT.

On this clonotype: At one end the junction does not follow the germline gene, possibly because of a read error. This chain uses TRBV20-1 with TRBJ2-5; weak D call: TRBD2 (6 bases). Germline CDR1 reads DFQATT; CDR2 reads SNEGSKA (reference sequence). The CDR3 loop spans 16 amino acids. CDR3 loop: CSARDNAGSLWETQCF. In nucleotides, the CDR3 is TGCAGTGCTAGAGATAATGCGGGGTCTTTATGGGAGACCCAGTGCTTC.

V gene TRBV6-2 or TRBV6-3 combines with J gene TRBJ1-2; D is ambiguous. Trimming pared 2 bases from V and 4 bases from J, leaving 14 bases between. The V gene's germline CDR1 is MNHEY and CDR2 SVGEGT. The CDR3 is made up of 15 amino acids. The CDR3 DNA follows: TGTGCCAGCAGTTACGCGGGCAGAATGTTCTATGGCTACACCTTC. This sequence encodes CASSYAGRMFYGYTF.

In this sample, this clonotype turned up a few times. The chain links TRBV7-2 to TRBJ2-6; D is uncertain. The CDR3 spans 15 residues. Germline CDR1 is SGHTA and CDR2 is FQGNSA. V lost 6 bases to trimming and J lost 0 bases, with 9 bases between them. CDR3 in amino acids: CASSVESSGANVLTF. The CDR3 coding sequence is TGTGCCAGCAGTGTCGAAAGCTCTGGGGCCAACGTCCTGACTTTC.

The V gene is TRBV6-1, the J gene TRBJ2-7, with D hard to call. V shed 3 bases and J shed 2 bases, with 20 bases lying between them. Germline V gene lookup returns CDR1 MNHNS and CDR2 SASEGT. The CDR3 contains 17 residues. CDR3 in DNA: TGTGCCAGCAGTGACAATTTACTCGCAGAGAGCCCCTACGAGCAGTACTTC. Its protein product is CASSDNLLAESPYEQYF.

This clonotype was observed a few times. CDR3 protein: CASIPSRGGLFF. DNA for the CDR3: TGTGCCAGCATCCCTTCGCGGGGGGGCTTGTTCTTC. The chain joins TRBV12-3 or TRBV12-4 to TRBJ2-1; 9 bases agree with TRBD2. The length of the CDR3 is 12 residues. Germline trimming cut 7 bases from V and 15 bases from J; bases unmatched to any gene: 10.

This chain joins TRBV7-2 and TRBJ1-4, with D unresolved. This CDR3 is 14 amino acids long. From germline, CDR1 is SGHTA and CDR2 FQGNSA. Trimming shortened V by 1 base and J by 7 bases, and 10 bases separated the two germline ends. CDR3 protein: CASSLGSPGEKLFF. CDR3 nucleotides: TGTGCCAGCAGCTTAGGCAGCCCGGGTGAAAAACTGTTTTTT.

This clonotype was observed at least ten times. The junction departs from the called germline gene at one end, perhaps through a read error. The rearrangement links TRBV10-3 to TRBJ2-7; a possible D gene is TRBD1 (5 bases). CDR1 and CDR2 (germline): ENHRY, SYGVKD. The CDR3 contains 14 residues. The DNA of the CDR3 is TGTGCCATCAGTGAGTACCAGGGCTCCCACGAGCAGTACTTC. It codes for CAISEYQGSHEQYF.

The chain employs TRBV7-9 and TRBJ2-1, with 8 positions matching TRBD2. Germline loops: CDR1 SEHNR, CDR2 FQNEAQ (reference sequence). The trim removed 1 base at V and 9 bases at J, leaving 11 bases unmatched. The length of the CDR3 is 16 residues. CDR3 region: CASSLELLAGFSEQFF. In nucleotides, the CDR3 is TGTGCCAGCAGCTTAGAGCTGCTAGCGGGTTTTTCTGAGCAGTTCTTC.

Of note for this clonotype: Compared with germline, one end of the junction differs, possibly owing to a read error. The chain employs TRBV29-1 and TRBJ1-1; 7 bases map to TRBD1. Germline V gene data show CDR1 as SQVTM and CDR2 as ANQGSEA. CDR3 length: 15 amino acids. The chain's CDR3 is CNVGEGAKVDTEAFF. CDR3 DNA sequence: TGCAACGTTGGAGAGGGGGCGAAGGTGGACACTGAAGCTTTCTTT.

This chain links TRBV12-5 with TRBJ1-1, with 7 bases aligning to TRBD1. With V trimmed by 11 bases and J by 3 bases, 12 bases remained unmatched. This CDR3 has 14 residues. Germline V gene data show CDR1 as LGHNT and CDR2 as FRNRAP. CDR3 in amino acids: CASYPRDSHTEAFF. As DNA, the CDR3 is TGTGCTTCTTACCCCCGGGACAGCCACACTGAAGCTTTCTTT.